This T cell receptor beta chain was recovered during a study of T cells in Graves' hyperthyroidism and ophthalmopathy. There were TCR beta CDR3 regions amplified from RNA transcripts. HTBI primers drove first-round RT-PCR of the TCR CDR3. TCRdb reanalysed the multiplex PCR reads using MiXCR and keeps one entry per CDR3 protein. The repertoire holds hundreds of thousands of distinct CDR3 sequences, 16% seen once, with under 20% in the top ten. General study results and limits: Most thyroid-expanded clonotypes above 0.001 were also found in blood.

Trimming cost V 0 bases and J 5 bases; bases outside gene matches: 7. Germline assignment: CDR1 SGDLS and CDR2 YYNGEE. The CDR3 runs to 15 residues. This clonotype was recorded a few times. What it binds is not known. The source material was blood. The receptor was derived from a woman aged 18-30 years with Graves' hyperthyroidism. The gene calls are TRBV9 and TRBJ2-7; 8 nucleotides match TRBD2. As DNA, the CDR3 is TGTGCCAGCAGCGTAGGAACAACTAGCGGTCACGAGCAGTACTTC. Translated, it gives CASSVGTTSGHEQYF.